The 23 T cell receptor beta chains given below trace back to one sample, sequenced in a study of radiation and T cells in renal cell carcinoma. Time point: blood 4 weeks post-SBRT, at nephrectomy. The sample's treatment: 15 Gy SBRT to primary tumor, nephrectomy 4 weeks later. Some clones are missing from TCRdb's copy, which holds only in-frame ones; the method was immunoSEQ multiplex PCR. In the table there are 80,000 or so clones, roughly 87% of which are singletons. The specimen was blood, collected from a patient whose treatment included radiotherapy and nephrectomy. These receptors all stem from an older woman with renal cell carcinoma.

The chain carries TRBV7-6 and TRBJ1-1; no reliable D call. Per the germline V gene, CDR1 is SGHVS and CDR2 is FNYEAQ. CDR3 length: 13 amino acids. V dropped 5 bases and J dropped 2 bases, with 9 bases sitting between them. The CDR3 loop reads CASSPRGNTEAFF. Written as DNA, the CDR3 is TGTGCCAGCAGCCCCCGGGGTAACACTGAAGCTTTCTTT.

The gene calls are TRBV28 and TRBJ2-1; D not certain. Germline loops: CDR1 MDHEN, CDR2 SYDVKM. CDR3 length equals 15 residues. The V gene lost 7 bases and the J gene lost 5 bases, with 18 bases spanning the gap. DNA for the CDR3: TGTGCCAGCACCCCGGACCGTTTTAAAGACAATGAGCAGTTCTTC. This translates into CASTPDRFKDNEQFF.

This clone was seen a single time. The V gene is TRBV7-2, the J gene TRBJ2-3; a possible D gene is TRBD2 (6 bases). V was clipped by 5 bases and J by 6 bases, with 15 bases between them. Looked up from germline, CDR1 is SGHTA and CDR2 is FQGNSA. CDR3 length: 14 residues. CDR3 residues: CASSPSEGRDTQYF. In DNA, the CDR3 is TGTGCCAGCAGCCCGTCGGAGGGGAGGGATACGCAGTATTTT.

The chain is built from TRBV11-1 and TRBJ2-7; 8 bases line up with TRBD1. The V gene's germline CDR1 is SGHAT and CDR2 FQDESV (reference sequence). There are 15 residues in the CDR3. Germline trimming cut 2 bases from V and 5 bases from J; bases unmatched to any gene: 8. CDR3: CASSLQGQGFDEQYF. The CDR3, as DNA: TGTGCCAGCAGCTTACAAGGACAGGGCTTCGACGAGCAGTACTTC.

This CDR3 reads CASSPLTAGGSNEQFF. CDR3 sequence (DNA): TGTGCCAGCTCACCACTAACAGCGGGGGGCTCCAATGAGCAGTTCTTC. This chain connects TRBV18 to TRBJ2-1; 9 bases align to TRBD2. Germline V lookup: CDR1 KGHSH, CDR2 LQKENI. The V segment lost 1 base and the J segment 6 bases; nucleotides outside the gene matches: 7. This CDR3 contains 16 residues.

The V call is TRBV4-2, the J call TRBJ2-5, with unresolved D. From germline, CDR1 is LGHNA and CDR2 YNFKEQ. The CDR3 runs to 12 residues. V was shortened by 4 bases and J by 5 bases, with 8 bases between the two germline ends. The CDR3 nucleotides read TGTGCCAGCAGCCGCTCGGACGAGACCCAGTACTTC. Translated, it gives CASSRSDETQYF.

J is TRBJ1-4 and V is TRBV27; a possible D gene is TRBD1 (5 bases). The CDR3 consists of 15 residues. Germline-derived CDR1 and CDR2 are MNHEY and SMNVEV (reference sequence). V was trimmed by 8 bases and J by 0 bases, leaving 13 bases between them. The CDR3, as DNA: TGTGCCAGCCGACTGGGGGGGGCAACTAATGAAAAACTGTTTTTT. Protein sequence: CASRLGGATNEKLFF.

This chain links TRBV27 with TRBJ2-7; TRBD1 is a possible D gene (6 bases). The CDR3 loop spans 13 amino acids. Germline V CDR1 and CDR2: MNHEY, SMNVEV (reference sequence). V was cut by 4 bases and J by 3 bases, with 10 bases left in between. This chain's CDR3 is CASSSPGVYEQYF. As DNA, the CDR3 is TGTGCCAGCAGTTCCCCAGGGGTCTACGAGCAGTACTTC.

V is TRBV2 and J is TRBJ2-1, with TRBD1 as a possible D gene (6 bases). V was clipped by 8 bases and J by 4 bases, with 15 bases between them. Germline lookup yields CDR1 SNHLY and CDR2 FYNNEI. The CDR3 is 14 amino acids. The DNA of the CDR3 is TGTGCCAGCTCCCCCCGGGACATATACAATGAGCAGTTCTTC. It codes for CASSPRDIYNEQFF.

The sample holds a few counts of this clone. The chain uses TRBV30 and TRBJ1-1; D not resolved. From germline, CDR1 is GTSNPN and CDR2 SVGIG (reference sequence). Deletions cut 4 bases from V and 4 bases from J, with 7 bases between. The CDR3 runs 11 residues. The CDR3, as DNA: TGTGCCTGGATCATCATCACTGAAGCTTTCTTT. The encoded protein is CAWIIITEAFF.

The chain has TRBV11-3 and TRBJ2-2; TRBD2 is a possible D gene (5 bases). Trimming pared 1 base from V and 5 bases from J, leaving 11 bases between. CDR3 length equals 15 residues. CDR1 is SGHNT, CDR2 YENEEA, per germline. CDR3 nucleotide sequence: TGTGCCAGCAGCTTAGGAGGGAAAAAGACCGGGGAGCTGTTTTTT. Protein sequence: CASSLGGKKTGELFF.

The CDR3 loop is CAWTGGGAGGYNEQFF. The CDR3 DNA reads as TGTGCCTGGACCGGCGGGGGGGCCGGGGGTTACAATGAGCAGTTCTTC. This sequence joins TRBV30 and TRBJ2-1, with 9 bases fitting TRBD2. The CDR3 spans 16 residues. Germline CDR1 and CDR2: GTSNPN and SVGIG (reference sequence). V lost 4 bases to trimming and J lost 4 bases; unmatched junction nucleotides: 11.

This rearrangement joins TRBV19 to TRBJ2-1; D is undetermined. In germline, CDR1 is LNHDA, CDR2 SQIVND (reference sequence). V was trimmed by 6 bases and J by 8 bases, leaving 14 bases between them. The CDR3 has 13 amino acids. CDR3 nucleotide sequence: TGTGCCAGTAGCCCCGGAGCCGGAGATGAGCAGTTCTTC. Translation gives CASSPGAGDEQFF.

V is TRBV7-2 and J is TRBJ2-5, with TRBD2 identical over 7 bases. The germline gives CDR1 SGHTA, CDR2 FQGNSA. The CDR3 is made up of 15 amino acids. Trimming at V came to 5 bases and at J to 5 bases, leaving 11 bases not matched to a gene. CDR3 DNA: TGTGCCAGCAGCCTAAGCGGGAAGGTTGGGGAGACCCAGTACTTC. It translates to CASSLSGKVGETQYF.

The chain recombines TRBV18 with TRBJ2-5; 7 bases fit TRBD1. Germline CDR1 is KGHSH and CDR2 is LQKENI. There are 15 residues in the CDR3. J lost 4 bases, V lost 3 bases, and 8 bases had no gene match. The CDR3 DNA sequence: TGTGCCAGCTCACCTCTAGGGACAGCAGGAGAGACCCAGTACTTC. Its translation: CASSPLGTAGETQYF.

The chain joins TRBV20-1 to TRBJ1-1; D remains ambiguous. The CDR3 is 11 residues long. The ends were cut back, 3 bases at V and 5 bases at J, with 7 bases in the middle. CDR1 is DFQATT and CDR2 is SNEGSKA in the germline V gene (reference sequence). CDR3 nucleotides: TGCAGTGCTAGGATCGTTACTGAAGCTTTCTTT. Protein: CSARIVTEAFF.

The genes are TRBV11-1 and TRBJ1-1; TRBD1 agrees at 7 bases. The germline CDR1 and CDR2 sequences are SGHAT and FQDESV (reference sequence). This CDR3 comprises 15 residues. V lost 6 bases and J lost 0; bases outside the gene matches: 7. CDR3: CASSGRQGVNTEAFF. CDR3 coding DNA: TGTGCCAGCAGTGGCCGACAGGGCGTGAACACTGAAGCTTTCTTT. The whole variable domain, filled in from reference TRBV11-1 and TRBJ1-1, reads EAEVAQSPRYKITEKSQAVAFWCDPISGHATLYWYRQILGQGPELLVQFQDESVVDDSQLPKDRFSAERLKGVDSTLKIQPAELGDSAMYLCASSGRQGVNTEAFFGQGTRLTVV.

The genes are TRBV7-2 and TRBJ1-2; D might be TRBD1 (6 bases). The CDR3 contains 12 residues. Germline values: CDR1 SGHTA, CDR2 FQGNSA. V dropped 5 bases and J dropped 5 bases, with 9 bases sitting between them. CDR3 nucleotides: TGTGCCAGCAGCCTACAGGGATATGGCTACACCTTC. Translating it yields CASSLQGYGYTF.

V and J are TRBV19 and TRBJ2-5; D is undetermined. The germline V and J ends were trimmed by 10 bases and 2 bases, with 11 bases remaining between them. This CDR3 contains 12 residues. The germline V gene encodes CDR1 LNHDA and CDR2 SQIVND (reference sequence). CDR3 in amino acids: CATGAGQETQYF. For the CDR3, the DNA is TGTGCCACCGGCGCCGGGCAAGAGACCCAGTACTTC.

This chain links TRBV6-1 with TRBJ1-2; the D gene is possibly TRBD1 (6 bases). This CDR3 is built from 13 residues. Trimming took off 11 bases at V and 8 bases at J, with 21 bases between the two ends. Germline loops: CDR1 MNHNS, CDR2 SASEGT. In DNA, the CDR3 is TGTGCCTGTTCAGATGGAACAGGGCTCGGCTACACCTTC. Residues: CACSDGTGLGYTF.

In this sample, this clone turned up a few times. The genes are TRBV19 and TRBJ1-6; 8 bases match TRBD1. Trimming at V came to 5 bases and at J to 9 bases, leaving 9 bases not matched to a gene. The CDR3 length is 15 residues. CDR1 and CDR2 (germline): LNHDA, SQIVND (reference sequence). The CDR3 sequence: CASSSRTGKSSPLHF. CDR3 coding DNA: TGTGCCAGTAGTTCCCGGACAGGGAAGAGTTCACCCCTCCACTTT.

CDR3 bases: TGTGCCAGTACCAACCGGGACAGGGGGACTGGAAACACCATATATTTT. This codes for CASTNRDRGTGNTIYF. The rearrangement links TRBV19 to TRBJ1-3; the match to TRBD1 covers 11 bases. This CDR3 has 16 amino acids. V gave up 7 bases and J gave up 2 bases; unmatched junction bases: 7. CDR1 is LNHDA, CDR2 SQIVND, per germline (reference sequence).

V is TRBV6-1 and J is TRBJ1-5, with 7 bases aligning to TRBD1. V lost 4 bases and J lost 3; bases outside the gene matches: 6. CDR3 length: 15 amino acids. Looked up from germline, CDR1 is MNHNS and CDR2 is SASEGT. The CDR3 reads CASSGTGNPNQPQHF. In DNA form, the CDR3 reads TGTGCCAGCAGTGGGACAGGAAACCCCAATCAGCCCCAGCATTTT.